The next 6 T cell receptor beta chains were all read from a single sample in a study of shared clonotypes between healthy human individuals. Assay: immunoSEQ multiplex PCR; the TCRdb copy retains only in-frame clones and omits some. Seen here are some 2.3 million clones, over 85% observed once, and the top ten hold 0.39%. Sequences were obtained from naive CD4+ T cells from PBMCs. Subset noted: CD45RA+ positively selected. The origin of the receptors is a man younger than 35 in good health. Some clones in this sample may be carry-over from other donors' samples.

V gene TRBV10-3 combines with J gene TRBJ2-7, with 10 nucleotides matching TRBD2. J gave up 2 bases and V 5 bases, and 6 bases lay outside the gene matches. This CDR3 is 15 amino acids long. CDR1 ENHRY and CDR2 SYGVKD come from the germline V gene. The CDR3 loop is CAISPLAGGTYEQYF. In DNA form, the CDR3 reads TGTGCCATCAGTCCCTTAGCGGGAGGTACCTACGAGCAGTACTTC.

This chain joins TRBV10-3 and TRBJ2-7, with D perhaps given as TRBD1 or TRBD2 (5 bases each). Looked up from germline, CDR1 is ENHRY and CDR2 is SYGVKD. This CDR3 region has 17 residues. V lost 0 bases to trimming and J lost 4 bases, with 19 bases between them. The CDR3 spells CAISESIIGQGPYEQYF. The CDR3 nucleotides read TGTGCCATCAGTGAGTCGATAATCGGGCAGGGACCTTACGAGCAGTACTTC.

This rearrangement joins TRBV9 to TRBJ2-3; TRBD2 is a possible D gene (5 bases). From germline, CDR1 is SGDLS and CDR2 YYNGEE. The CDR3 contains 16 residues. Between the trimmed V and J ends, which lost 4 bases and 0 bases, there was a span of 15 bases. The CDR3 loop reads CASSRAAAPSTDTQYF. The DNA of the CDR3 is TGTGCCAGCAGCCGTGCAGCGGCCCCGAGCACAGATACGCAGTATTTT.

Note on this clone: This CDR3 is also generated by other DNA sequences in the sample. This sequence joins TRBV19 and TRBJ2-5, with 12 bases that match TRBD2. Germline V lookup: CDR1 LNHDA, CDR2 SQIVND (reference sequence). The CDR3 consists of 15 residues. The V segment lost 1 base and the J segment 5 bases; nucleotides outside the gene matches: 2. CDR3 in DNA: TGTGCCAGTAGTATAGGACTAGCGGGAGCGGAGACCCAGTACTTC. Protein sequence: CASSIGLAGAETQYF.

Only one count was recorded for this clone. The chain couples TRBV5-1 to TRBJ1-1, with unresolved D. Germline assignment: CDR1 SGHRS and CDR2 YFSETQ. The CDR3 runs to 15 residues. The germline V and J ends were trimmed by 2 bases and 1 base, with 12 bases remaining between them. CDR3 region: CASSFSPWGNTEAFF. For the CDR3, the DNA is TGCGCCAGCAGCTTCTCCCCCTGGGGGAACACTGAAGCTTTCTTT.

The chain links TRBV10-3 to TRBJ2-3, with D unclear. The V gene's germline CDR1 is ENHRY and CDR2 SYGVKD. The CDR3 is 15 residues long. With 0 bases removed from V and 2 bases from J, the gap between germline ends came to 9 bases. The CDR3 DNA reads TGTGCCATCAGTGAGTCGCCTGGAGTCACAGATACGCAGTATTTT. The encoded protein is CAISESPGVTDTQYF.